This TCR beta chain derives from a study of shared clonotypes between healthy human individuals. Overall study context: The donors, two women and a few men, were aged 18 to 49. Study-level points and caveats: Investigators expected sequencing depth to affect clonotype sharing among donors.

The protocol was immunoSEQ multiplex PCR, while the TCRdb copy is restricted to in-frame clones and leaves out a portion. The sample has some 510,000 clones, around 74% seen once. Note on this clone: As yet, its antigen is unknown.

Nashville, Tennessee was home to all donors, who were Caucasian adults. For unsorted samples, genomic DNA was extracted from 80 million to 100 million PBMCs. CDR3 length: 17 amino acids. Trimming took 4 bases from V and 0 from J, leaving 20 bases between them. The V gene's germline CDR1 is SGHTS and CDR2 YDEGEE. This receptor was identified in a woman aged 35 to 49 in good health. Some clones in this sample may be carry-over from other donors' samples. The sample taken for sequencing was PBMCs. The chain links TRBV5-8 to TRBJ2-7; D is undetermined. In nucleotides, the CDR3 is TGTGCCAGCAGCCCCTACTTCGGTCGGCGGAGCTCCTACGAGCAGTACTTC. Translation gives CASSPYFGRRSSYEQYF. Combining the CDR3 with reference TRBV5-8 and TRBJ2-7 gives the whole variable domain EAGVTQSPTHLIKTRGQQATLRCSPISGHTSVYWYQQALGLGLQFLLWYDEGEERNRGNFPPRFSGRQFPNYSSELNVNALELEDSALYLCASSPYFGRRSSYEQYFGPGTRLTVT.